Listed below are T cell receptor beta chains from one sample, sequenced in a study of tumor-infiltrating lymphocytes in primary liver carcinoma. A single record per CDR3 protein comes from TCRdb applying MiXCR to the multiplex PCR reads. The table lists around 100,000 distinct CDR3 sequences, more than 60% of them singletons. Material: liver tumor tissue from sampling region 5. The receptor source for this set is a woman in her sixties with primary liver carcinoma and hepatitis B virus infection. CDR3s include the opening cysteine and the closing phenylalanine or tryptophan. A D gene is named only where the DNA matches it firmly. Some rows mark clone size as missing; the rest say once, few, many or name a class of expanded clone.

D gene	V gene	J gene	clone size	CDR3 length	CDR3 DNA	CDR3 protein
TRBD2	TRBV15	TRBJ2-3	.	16	TGTGCCACCGGCAGAGCAGCGGGAGGGCCGCCAGATTCGCAGTATTTT	CATGRAAGGPPDSQYF
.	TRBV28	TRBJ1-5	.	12	TGTGCCAGCAGCCCACAGCATCAGCCCCAGCATTTT	CASSPQHQPQHF
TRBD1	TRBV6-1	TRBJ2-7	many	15	TGTGCCAGCAGTGGGCGGACAGGGGTGACCTACGAGCAGTACTTC	CASSGRTGVTYEQYF
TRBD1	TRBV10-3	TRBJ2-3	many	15	TGTGCCATCAGCCGGACAGGGGGCAAGGAAGATACGCAGTATTTT	CAISRTGGKEDTQYF
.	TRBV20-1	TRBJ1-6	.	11	TGCAGTGCCATGGACACTCACGATGTCCACTTT	CSAMDTHDVHF
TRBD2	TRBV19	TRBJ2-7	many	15	TGTGCCAGTAGTATAGGAAGCGGGAGCTCCTACGAGCAGTACTTC	CASSIGSGSSYEQYF
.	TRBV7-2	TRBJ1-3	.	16	TGTGCCAGCAGCTTAGAGGCTTCTTTCTCTGGAAACACCATATATTTT	CASSLEASFSGNTIYF
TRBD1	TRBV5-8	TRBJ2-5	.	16	TGTGCCGGCAGCTTGTTTTTGGACAGGGGCCAAGGGACCCAGTACTTC	CAGSLFLDRGQGTQYF
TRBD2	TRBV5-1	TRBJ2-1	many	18	TGCGCCAGCACCCCTGGGAGGGCTAGCGGAAATTCCTACAATGAGCAGTTCTTC	CASTPGRASGNSYNEQFF
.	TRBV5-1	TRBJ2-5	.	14	TGCGCCAGCAGCTTGGTTAGGAGAGAAGAGACCCAGTACTTC	CASSLVRREETQYF
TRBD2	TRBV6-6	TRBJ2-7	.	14	TGTGCCAGCAATAGCGGGACTAGGACCTACGAACAGTACTTC	CASNSGTRTYEQYF
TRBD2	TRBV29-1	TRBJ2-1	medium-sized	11	TGCAGCGTGTGGGCGGGAGGGGAGCAGTTCTTC	CSVWAGGEQFF
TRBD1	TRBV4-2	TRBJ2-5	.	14	TGTGCCAGCAGCCAACTACAGGGGGAGGAGACCCAGTACTTC	CASSQLQGEETQYF
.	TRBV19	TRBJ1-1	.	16	TGTGCCAGTAGCATGGATTCCCGGCCCATGAACACTGAAGCTTTCTTT	CASSMDSRPMNTEAFF
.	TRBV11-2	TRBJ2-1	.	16	TGTGCCAGCAGCTTAGATCTGATGGGTGGGGGCGGTGAGCAGTTCTTC	CASSLDLMGGGGEQFF
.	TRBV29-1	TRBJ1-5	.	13	TGCAGCGTCTTAATTTCTGGAGGTCAGCCCCAGCATTTT	CSVLISGGQPQHF
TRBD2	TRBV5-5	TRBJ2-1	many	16	TGTGCCAGCAGCTCCGGACTAGCGGGAGCTTACAATGAGCAGTTCTTC	CASSSGLAGAYNEQFF
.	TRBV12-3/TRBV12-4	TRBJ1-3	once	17	TGTCCCAGCAGTTTGAGTCGGTCGTGGGGGTCTGGAAACACCATATATTTT	CPSSLSRSWGSGNTIYF
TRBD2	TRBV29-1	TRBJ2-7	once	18	TGCAGCGTTGAGGCCCCCGAGACTAGAGGGAGGGCTGCAGGCGAGCAGTACTTC	CSVEAPETRGRAAGEQYF
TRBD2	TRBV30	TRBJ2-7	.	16	TGTGCCTGGAGTGTCGTAAGCTTGAGCGGGAGCTACGAGCAGTACTTC	CAWSVVSLSGSYEQYF
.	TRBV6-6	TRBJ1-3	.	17	TGTGCCAGCAGTCCAACACATCCGGTGGACTCTGGAAACACCATATATTTT	CASSPTHPVDSGNTIYF
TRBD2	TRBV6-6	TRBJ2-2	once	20	TGTGCCAGCAGTTACTCGAATAGCCGTAGCGGGCGAGCGAACACCGGGGAGCTGTTTTTT	CASSYSNSRSGRANTGELFF
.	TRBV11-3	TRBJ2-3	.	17	TGTGCCAGCAGCTTATCGTTTCGACGGCTATGGACAGATACGCAGTATTTT	CASSLSFRRLWTDTQYF
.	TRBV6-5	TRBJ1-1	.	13	TGTGCCGGCAGTCGGGACATCAACACTGAAGCTTTCTTT	CAGSRDINTEAFF
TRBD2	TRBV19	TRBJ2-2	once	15	TGTGCCAGTAGTCTGTCTAGCGGAGGCACCGGGGAACTGTTTTTT	CASSLSSGGTGELFF
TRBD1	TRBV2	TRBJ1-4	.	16	TGTGCCAGCAGTGAAGTTTCCGGGACAGCTAATGAAAAACTGTTTTTT	CASSEVSGTANEKLFF
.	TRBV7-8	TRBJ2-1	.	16	TGTGCCAGCAGCCCCGAAAGACTATCCTTTTACAATGAGCAGTTCTTC	CASSPERLSFYNEQFF
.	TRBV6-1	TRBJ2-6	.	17	TGTGCCAGCAGTGAAGGACAGAGGGCCCTTGGAGCCAACGTCCTGACCTTC	CASSEGQRALGANVLTF
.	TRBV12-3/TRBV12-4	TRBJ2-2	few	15	TGTGCCAGCAGTTTATCGGGACCTCGGGCCCGGGAGCTGTTTTTT	CASSLSGPRARELFF
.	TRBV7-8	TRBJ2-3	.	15	TGTGCAAGCAGCTTAGAACAGGGCAGCACAGATACGCTGTATTTT	CASSLEQGSTDTLYF
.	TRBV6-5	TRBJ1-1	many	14	TGTGCCAGCAGGGGTTGGCCCTTGAACACTGAAGCTTTCTTT	CASRGWPLNTEAFF
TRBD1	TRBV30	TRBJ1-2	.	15	TGTGCCTGGAACCCCTTTGGGACAGGGTACAATGGCCACACTTTC	CAWNPFGTGYNGHTF
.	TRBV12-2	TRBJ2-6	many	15	TGTGCAAGTCGCTTAGAGGGCTCTGGGGCCAACGTCCTGACTTTC	CASRLEGSGANVLTF
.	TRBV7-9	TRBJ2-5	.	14	TGTGCCAGCAGGGTAAGCGGGTGGCAAGAGACCCAGTACTTC	CASRVSGWQETQYF
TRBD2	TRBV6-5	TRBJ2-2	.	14	TGTGCCAGGGGGCTAGCGGGGAACACCGGGGAGCTGTTTTTT	CARGLAGNTGELFF
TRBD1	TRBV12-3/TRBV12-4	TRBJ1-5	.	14	TGTGCCAGCAGTTCCGGACAGGGCAATCAGCTCCAGCATTTT	CASSSGQGNQLQHF
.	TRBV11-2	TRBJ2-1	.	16	TGCGCCAGCAGCTCCCCCGGAGATTCCAATTACAATAAGCAGTTCTTC	CASSSPGDSNYNKQFF
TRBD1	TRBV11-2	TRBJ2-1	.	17	TGTGCCAGCAGCTTCTCCGGCCCGGGACAGGGGGCCGGAGAGCTGTTCTTC	CASSFSGPGQGAGELFF
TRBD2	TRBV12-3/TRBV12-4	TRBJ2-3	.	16	TGTGCCAGCAGTTTACAAAGCGGGAGGGCCATGGATATGCAGTATTTT	CASSLQSGRAMDMQYF
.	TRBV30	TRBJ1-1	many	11	TGTGCCTGGAGTGTAACTGGTGAAGCTTTCTTT	CAWSVTGEAFF
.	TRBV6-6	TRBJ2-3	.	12	TGTACCAGCAGCATCAGTACAGATACGCAGTATTTT	CTSSISTDTQYF